The 26 T cell receptor beta chains listed next were all sequenced from one sample in a study of cytomegalovirus exposure and HLA in healthy donors. PCR involved 60 Vbeta and 13 Jbeta primers. Assay used: immunoSEQ multiplex PCR; TCRdb lists only in-frame clones, some missing. The repertoire includes 200,000 to 250,000 clones, around 81% of them detected once, and almost 8% sits in the top ten. The material sequenced was PBMCs. The receptors come from an older woman in good health and CMV-seropositive.

The V gene is TRBV27, the J gene TRBJ1-2, with TRBD1 as a possible D gene (6 bases). The CDR3 consists of 15 residues. The germline CDR1 and CDR2 sequences are MNHEY and SMNVEV (reference sequence). Trimming took 10 bases from V and 4 from J, leaving 22 bases between them. The CDR3 DNA reads as TGTGCCACCAAATCCCGACAGGCCCAAATCTATGGCTACACCTTC. Protein: CATKSRQAQIYGYTF.

The rearrangement links TRBV27 to TRBJ2-5; 7 bases align to TRBD2. This CDR3 comprises 16 residues. The ends lost 0 bases at V and 4 bases at J; junction bases unmatched: 8. Germline CDR1 MNHEY, CDR2 SMNVEV (reference sequence). The CDR3 region is CASSLSWWEGPETQYF. In DNA, the CDR3 is TGTGCCAGCAGTTTATCGTGGTGGGAGGGCCCAGAGACCCAGTACTTC.

The chain is built from TRBV9 and TRBJ2-1; D unclear. Deletions cut 0 bases from V and 6 bases from J, with 16 bases between. Per germline, CDR1 SGDLS and CDR2 YYNGEE. CDR3 size: 16 residues. The CDR3 loop reads CASSVAIEPWSNEQFF. In nucleotides, the CDR3 is TGTGCCAGCAGCGTAGCTATAGAACCTTGGAGCAATGAGCAGTTCTTC. Using reference TRBV9 and TRBJ2-1 for the parts outside the CDR3, the full variable domain is DSGVTQTPKHLITATGQRVTLRCSPRSGDLSVYWYQQSLDQGLQFLIQYYNGEERAKGNILERFSAQQFPDLHSELNLSSLELGDSALYFCASSVAIEPWSNEQFFGPGTRLTVL.

This clone has only one observation. The V and J genes are TRBV27 and TRBJ2-7; D might be TRBD1 (5 bases). Germline V gene data show CDR1 as MNHEY and CDR2 as SMNVEV (reference sequence). This CDR3 has 16 amino acids. Trimming pared 5 bases from V and 1 base from J, leaving 18 bases between. CDR3 protein: CASSQGFQGSSYEQYF. Here the CDR3 DNA reads TGTGCCAGCAGTCAGGGCTTCCAGGGATCGTCCTACGAGCAGTACTTC.

This clone was counted a few times. This rearrangement joins TRBV5-1 to TRBJ1-1; 9 positions agree with TRBD1. Germline trimming cut 3 bases from V and 8 bases from J; bases unmatched to any gene: 8. Germline loops: CDR1 SGHRS, CDR2 YFSETQ. The CDR3 extends over 14 amino acids. Here the CDR3 DNA reads TGCGCCAGCAGCTCAAGGACAGGGGTAAGGGAAGCTTTCTTT. Translation gives CASSSRTGVREAFF.

The V gene is TRBV5-4, the J gene TRBJ2-2; 8 nucleotides match TRBD2. The CDR3 sequence is 17 residues long. V lost 4 bases, J lost 7 bases, and 15 bases stayed unmatched. Per germline, CDR1 SGHNT and CDR2 YYREEE (reference sequence). CDR3 region: CASSTAAPGRGDGELFF. In nucleotides, the CDR3 is TGTGCCAGCAGCACTGCGGCTCCCGGGAGGGGGGACGGGGAGCTGTTTTTT.

The chain employs TRBV7-2 and TRBJ1-1; TRBD1 might be the D (6 bases). Germline V CDR1 and CDR2: SGHTA, FQGNSA. The CDR3 contains 15 residues. The V and J ends lost 0 bases and 6 bases respectively, with 14 bases between them. CDR3 DNA sequence: TGTGCCAGCAGCTTAGCCGGGGGGCTAGTTTCTGAAGCTTTCTTT. This translates into CASSLAGGLVSEAFF.

The rearrangement uses TRBV18 and TRBJ1-1, with D uncertain. V lost 6 bases and J 0 bases, leaving 14 bases between the germline ends. The germline gives CDR1 KGHSH, CDR2 LQKENI. The length of the CDR3 is 15 residues. CDR3 nucleotides: TGTGCCAGCTCCCTTATCGACAAAATGAACACTGAAGCTTTCTTT. The encoded protein is CASSLIDKMNTEAFF.

This clone was found once. This chain uses TRBV5-1 with TRBJ2-7, with TRBD2 matching 8 bases. Germline-derived CDR1 and CDR2 are SGHRS and YFSETQ. Unmatched junction bases numbered 7, after V lost 4 bases and J lost 1 base. The CDR3 runs to 15 residues. CDR3: CASSIVTSGSYEQYF. DNA for the CDR3: TGCGCCAGCAGCATTGTAACTAGCGGTTCCTACGAGCAGTACTTC. Based on the CDR3 plus reference TRBV5-1 and TRBJ2-7, the full variable domain is KAGVTQTPRYLIKTRGQQVTLSCSPISGHRSVSWYQQTPGQGLQFLFEYFSETQRNKGNFPGRFSGRQFSNSRSEMNVSTLELGDSALYLCASSIVTSGSYEQYFGPGTRLTVT.

Remarks on this clone: In this CDR3 the conserved last residue, phenylalanine or tryptophan, is missing, so a read error is likely. The V call is TRBV6-1, the J call TRBJ1-2; D is undetermined. This CDR3 contains 12 residues. Germline V gives CDR1 MNHNS, CDR2 SASEGT. V lost 5 bases, J lost 3 bases, and 7 bases lay in between. The CDR3 DNA follows: TGTGCCAGCAGTTCCCGCTACTATGGCTACACCGTC. This encodes CASSSRYYGYTV.

This sequence joins TRBV19 and TRBJ2-3, with D possibly matching TRBD2 (5 bases). Between the trimmed V and J ends, which lost 5 bases and 8 bases, there was a span of 17 bases. Germline V gene data show CDR1 as LNHDA and CDR2 as SQIVND (reference sequence). The CDR3 is 14 amino acids. CDR3 residues: CASSPSGPLRTQYF. CDR3 nucleotides: TGTGCCAGTAGTCCGAGCGGCCCCCTCCGTACGCAGTATTTT.

This chain uses TRBV5-4 with TRBJ2-2; 7 bases are a match to TRBD1. With 2 bases clipped from V and 3 bases from J, the junction kept 7 bases outside the gene matches. There are 16 residues in the CDR3. Germline V lookup: CDR1 SGHNT, CDR2 YYREEE (reference sequence). The CDR3 DNA is TGTGCCAGCAGCTTCTATTCAGGGGGATACACCGGGGAGCTGTTTTTT. The encoded protein is CASSFYSGGYTGELFF.

The V and J genes are TRBV27 and TRBJ2-7, with a possible D match to TRBD2 (6 bases). The CDR3 extends over 12 amino acids. V lost 5 bases and J 4 bases, leaving 9 bases between the germline ends. Germline assignment: CDR1 MNHEY and CDR2 SMNVEV (reference sequence). This chain's CDR3 is CASSPGSYEQYF. CDR3 nucleotide sequence: TGTGCCAGCAGTCCCGGGAGTTACGAGCAGTACTTC.

This chain uses TRBV11-2 with TRBJ2-1; 12 bases map to TRBD2. Germline loops: CDR1 SGHAT, CDR2 FQNNGV. The ends lost 5 bases at V and 7 bases at J; junction bases unmatched: 6. The CDR3 extends over 15 amino acids. In DNA, the CDR3 is TGTGCCAGCAGCATAGGGACTAGCGGGTTGAATGAGCAGTTCTTC. Translated: CASSIGTSGLNEQFF.

This clone was picked up a small number of times. The chain combines TRBV5-4 with TRBJ2-4, with 7 bases aligning to TRBD1. Losses at the gene ends were 4 bases for V and 6 bases for J; bases not matched to a gene: 10. The CDR3 spans 15 residues. Germline assignment: CDR1 SGHNT and CDR2 YYREEE (reference sequence). In nucleotides, the CDR3 is TGTGCCAGCAGCCAGCGCCAGGGGGAACGAAACATTCAGTACTTC. Protein: CASSQRQGERNIQYF.

This clone was seen a few times. This chain uses TRBV5-1 with TRBJ2-1, with 8 bases identical to TRBD2. This CDR3 region has 14 residues. Germline loops: CDR1 SGHRS, CDR2 YFSETQ. The junction had 6 bases not matched to a gene; V was cut back by 2 bases and J by 8 bases. This CDR3 reads CASSLPGGRDEQFF. In DNA form, the CDR3 reads TGCGCCAGCAGCTTACCGGGAGGGCGCGATGAGCAGTTCTTC.

V usage is TRBV9 and J usage is TRBJ2-5, with 8 bases lining up with TRBD1. Germline lookup yields CDR1 SGDLS and CDR2 YYNGEE. With 4 bases clipped from V and 3 bases from J, the junction kept 2 bases outside the gene matches. This CDR3 is 13 amino acids long. The CDR3 nucleotides are TGTGCCAGCAGCCCGGACAGGGAAGAGACCCAGTACTTC. Its protein is CASSPDREETQYF. Combining the CDR3 with reference TRBV9 and TRBJ2-5 gives the whole variable domain DSGVTQTPKHLITATGQRVTLRCSPRSGDLSVYWYQQSLDQGLQFLIQYYNGEERAKGNILERFSAQQFPDLHSELNLSSLELGDSALYFCASSPDREETQYFGPGTRLLVL.

V and J are TRBV5-1 and TRBJ2-7; a weak D match, TRBD1 (6 bases). The CDR3 length is 13 residues. The germline V gene has CDR1 SGHRS and CDR2 YFSETQ. V was shortened by 7 bases and J by 2 bases, with 13 bases between the two germline ends. The CDR3 protein is CASGDRSTYEQYF. Here the CDR3 DNA reads TGCGCCAGCGGCGACAGGTCAACCTACGAGCAGTACTTC.

This chain joins TRBV30 and TRBJ2-7; 7 bases align to TRBD1. This CDR3 has 13 amino acids. CDR1 is GTSNPN and CDR2 is SVGIG in the germline V gene (reference sequence). The V and J ends lost 4 bases and 2 bases, in that order; junction bases with no gene match: 5. CDR3 amino acids: CAWTRDSPYEQYF. For the CDR3, the DNA is TGTGCCTGGACAAGGGACAGTCCCTACGAGCAGTACTTC.

The V gene is TRBV18, the J gene TRBJ1-1; no clear D gene. Germline assignment: CDR1 KGHSH and CDR2 LQKENI. CDR3 length: 13 residues. Trimming shortened V by 3 bases and J by 8 bases, and 13 bases separated the two germline ends. The CDR3 is CASSPVQTHEAFF. In DNA, the CDR3 is TGTGCCAGCTCACCGGTACAGACCCACGAAGCTTTCTTT.

The gene calls are TRBV29-1 and TRBJ2-5; possibly TRBD2 for D (6 bases). V was shortened by 3 bases and J by 4 bases, with 15 bases between the two germline ends. Per the germline V gene, CDR1 is SQVTM and CDR2 is ANQGSEA. This CDR3 is built from 14 residues. The CDR3 region is CSVEGEALRETQYF. The CDR3 DNA is TGCAGCGTTGAGGGGGAGGCCTTGCGAGAGACCCAGTACTTC.

About this clone itself: The junction departs from the called germline gene at one end, perhaps through a read error. J is TRBJ1-5 and V is TRBV6-5; D may be TRBD1 (5 bases). The CDR3 length is 14 residues. Germline V gene lookup returns CDR1 MNHEY and CDR2 SVGAGI. For the CDR3, the DNA is TGTGCCAGCAGTTCCAGACAGAGCATTCAGCCCCAGCATTTT. Protein: CASSSRQSIQPQHF.

The rearrangement uses TRBV11-2 and TRBJ2-1, with 9 bases aligning to TRBD2. CDR3 length: 17 residues. Germline CDR1 is SGHAT and CDR2 is FQNNGV. The ends lost 2 bases at V and 3 bases at J; junction bases unmatched: 8. The CDR3 reads CASSLRVSGSYYNEQFF. Written as DNA, the CDR3 is TGTGCCAGCAGCTTAAGGGTTAGCGGGAGTTACTACAATGAGCAGTTCTTC.

This chain connects TRBV6-5 to TRBJ2-5; tentatively, D is TRBD1 (6 bases). The V gene's germline CDR1 is MNHEY and CDR2 SVGAGI. The germline V and J ends were trimmed by 7 bases and 5 bases, with 17 bases remaining between them. The length of the CDR3 is 14 residues. CDR3 amino acids: CASKPTGSWETQYF. The CDR3 nucleotides are TGTGCCAGCAAACCCACAGGGAGTTGGGAGACCCAGTACTTC.

The rearrangement joins TRBV28 to TRBJ1-3; D might be TRBD1 (5 bases). Germline CDR1 MDHEN, CDR2 SYDVKM. Trimming removed 6 bases from V and 8 bases from J, with 8 bases in between. The CDR3 spans 11 residues. The CDR3 spells CASRTVHTIYF. The CDR3 coding sequence is TGTGCCAGCAGGACAGTGCACACCATATATTTT.

This chain connects TRBV30 to TRBJ1-2, with a possible D match to TRBD1 (5 bases). CDR1 GTSNPN and CDR2 SVGIG come from the germline V gene (reference sequence). V was cut by 0 bases and J by 5 bases, with 10 bases left in between. The CDR3 runs to 13 residues. In DNA, the CDR3 is TGTGCCTGGAGTGTGAAGGGGCATTATGGCTACACCTTC. It translates to CAWSVKGHYGYTF.